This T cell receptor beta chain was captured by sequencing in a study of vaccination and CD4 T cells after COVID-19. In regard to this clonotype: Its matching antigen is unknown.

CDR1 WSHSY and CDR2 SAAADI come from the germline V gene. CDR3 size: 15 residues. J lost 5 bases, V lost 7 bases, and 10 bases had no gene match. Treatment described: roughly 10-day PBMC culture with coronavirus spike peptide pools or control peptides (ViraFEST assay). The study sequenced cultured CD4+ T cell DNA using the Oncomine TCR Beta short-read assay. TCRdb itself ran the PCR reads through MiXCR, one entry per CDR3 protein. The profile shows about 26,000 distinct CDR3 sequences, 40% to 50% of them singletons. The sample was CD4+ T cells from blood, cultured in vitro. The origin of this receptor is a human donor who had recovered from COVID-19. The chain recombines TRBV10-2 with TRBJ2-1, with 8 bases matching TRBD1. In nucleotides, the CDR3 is TGCGCCAGCAACGCATGGACAGGGAGTCACAATGAGCAGTTCTTC. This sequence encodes CASNAWTGSHNEQFF.